This T cell receptor beta chain was recovered during a study of PD-1 blockade in classical Hodgkin lymphoma. Whole-study findings and limits: Only CD4+ TCR diversity, not CD8+, had risen significantly by C4D1.

Noted time point: cycle 4 day 1 (C4D1), after less than 7 weeks of nivolumab. There was relapse after autologous stem cell transplantation in every patient, and there was variation in brentuximab vedotin exposure. The CD4+ T cells used were purified from thawed PBMCs through magnetic negative selection. Produced via immunoSEQ multiplex PCR; TCRdb's table is partial and in-frame only. The table has 20,000 to 25,000 clones, 72% seen once. V dropped 5 bases and J dropped 4; count of bases not matched to a gene: 13. The CDR3 has 17 amino acids. Per germline, CDR1 MDHEN and CDR2 SYDVKM. As regards this clone: The antigen remains unidentified.

This sequence was found in a human donor with classical Hodgkin lymphoma. Sequenced material: CD4+ T cells from blood, taken before the fourth cycle of nivolumab. J is TRBJ2-2 and V is TRBV28, with TRBD1 matching 7 bases. The CDR3 region has the DNA TGTGCCAGCAGTCTAATAGGGGGCGCGTCGGTCACCGGGGAGCTGTTTTTT. It codes for CASSLIGGASVTGELFF.